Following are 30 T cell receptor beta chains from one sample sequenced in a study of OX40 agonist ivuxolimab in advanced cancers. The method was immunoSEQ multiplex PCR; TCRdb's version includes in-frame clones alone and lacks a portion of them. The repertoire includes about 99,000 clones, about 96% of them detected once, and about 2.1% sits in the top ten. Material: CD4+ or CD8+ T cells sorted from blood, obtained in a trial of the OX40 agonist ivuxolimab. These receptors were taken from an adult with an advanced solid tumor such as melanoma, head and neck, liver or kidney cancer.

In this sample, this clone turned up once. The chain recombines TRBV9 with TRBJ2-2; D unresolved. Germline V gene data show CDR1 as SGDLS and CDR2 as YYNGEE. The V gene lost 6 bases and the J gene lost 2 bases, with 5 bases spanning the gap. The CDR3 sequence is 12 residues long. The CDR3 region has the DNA TGTGCCAGCACTCCTAACACCGGGGAGCTGTTTTTT. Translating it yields CASTPNTGELFF.

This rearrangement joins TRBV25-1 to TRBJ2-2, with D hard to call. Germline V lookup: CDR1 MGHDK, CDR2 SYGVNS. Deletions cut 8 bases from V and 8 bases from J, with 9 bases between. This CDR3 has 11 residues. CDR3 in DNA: TGTGCCAGCTCCCTGGTTGGGGAGCTGTTTTTT. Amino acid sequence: CASSLVGELFF. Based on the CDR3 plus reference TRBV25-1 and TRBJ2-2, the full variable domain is EADIYQTPRYLVIGTGKKITLECSQTMGHDKMYWYQQDPGMELHLIHYSYGVNSTEKGDLSSESTVSRIRTEHFPLTLESARPSHTSQYLCASSLVGELFFGEGSRLTVL.

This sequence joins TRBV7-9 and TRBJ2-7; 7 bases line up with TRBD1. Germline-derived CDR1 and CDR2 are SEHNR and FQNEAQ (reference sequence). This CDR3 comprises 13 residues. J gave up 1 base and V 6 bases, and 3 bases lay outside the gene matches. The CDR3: CASRRQGSYEQYF. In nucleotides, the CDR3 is TGTGCCAGCAGACGACAGGGTTCCTACGAGCAGTACTTC.

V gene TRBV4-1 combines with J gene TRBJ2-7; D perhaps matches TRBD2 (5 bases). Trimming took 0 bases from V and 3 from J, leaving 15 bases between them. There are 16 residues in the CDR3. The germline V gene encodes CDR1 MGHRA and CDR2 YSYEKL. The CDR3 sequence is CASSQEPSQLLYEQYF. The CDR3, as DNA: TGCGCCAGCAGCCAAGAACCTAGCCAATTACTCTACGAGCAGTACTTC.

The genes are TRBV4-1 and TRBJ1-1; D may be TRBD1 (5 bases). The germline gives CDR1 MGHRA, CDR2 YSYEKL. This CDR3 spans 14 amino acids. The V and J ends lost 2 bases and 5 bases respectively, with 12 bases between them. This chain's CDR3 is CASSQMREGTEAFF. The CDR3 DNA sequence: TGCGCCAGCAGCCAAATGCGGGAGGGGACTGAAGCTTTCTTT.

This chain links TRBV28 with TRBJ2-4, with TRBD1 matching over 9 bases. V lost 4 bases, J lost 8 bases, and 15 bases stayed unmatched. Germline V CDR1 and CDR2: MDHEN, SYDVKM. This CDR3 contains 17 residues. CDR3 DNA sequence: TGTGCCAGCAGTTCCAGTTCCACACAGGGGGCGATGGACATTCAGTACTTC. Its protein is CASSSSSTQGAMDIQYF.

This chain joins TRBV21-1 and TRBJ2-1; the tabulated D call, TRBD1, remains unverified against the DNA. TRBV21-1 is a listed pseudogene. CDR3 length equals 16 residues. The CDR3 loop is CASSKDRGGMDNEQFF. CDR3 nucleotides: TGTGCCAGCAGCAAAGACAGGGGGGGCATGGACAATGAGCAGTTCTTC.

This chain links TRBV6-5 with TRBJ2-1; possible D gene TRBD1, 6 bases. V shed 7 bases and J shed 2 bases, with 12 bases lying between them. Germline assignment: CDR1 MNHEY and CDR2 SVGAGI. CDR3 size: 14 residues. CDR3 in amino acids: CASKQGRPYNEQFF. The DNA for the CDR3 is TGTGCCAGCAAACAGGGCCGTCCCTACAATGAGCAGTTCTTC.

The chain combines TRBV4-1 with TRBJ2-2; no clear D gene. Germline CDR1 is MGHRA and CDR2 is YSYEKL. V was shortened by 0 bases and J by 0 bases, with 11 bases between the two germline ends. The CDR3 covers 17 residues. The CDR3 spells CASSQDPDIANTGELFF. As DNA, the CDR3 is TGCGCCAGCAGCCAAGATCCAGACATAGCGAACACCGGGGAGCTGTTTTTT.

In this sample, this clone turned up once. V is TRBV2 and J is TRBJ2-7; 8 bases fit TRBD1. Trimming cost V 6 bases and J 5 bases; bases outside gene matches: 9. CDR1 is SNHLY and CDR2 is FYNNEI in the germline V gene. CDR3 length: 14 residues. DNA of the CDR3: TGTGCCAGCAGCAGCACGACAGGGGCAGACGAGCAGTACTTC. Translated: CASSSTTGADEQYF.

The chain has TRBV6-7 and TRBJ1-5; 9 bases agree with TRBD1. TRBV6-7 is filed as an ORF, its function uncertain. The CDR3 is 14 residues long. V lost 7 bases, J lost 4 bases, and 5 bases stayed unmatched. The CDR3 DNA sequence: TGTGCCAGCACCAGACAGGGGGTTAATCAGCCCCAGCATTTT. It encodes CASTRQGVNQPQHF.

The CDR3 nucleotides are TGTGCCAGCAGCGTTGGACAGGGGATCGAGCAGTACTTC. This codes for CASSVGQGIEQYF. The gene calls are TRBV11-2 and TRBJ2-5; 9 bases are shared with TRBD1. The J call could be wrong; TRBJ2-7 is a better fit for the DNA end. The CDR3 contains 13 residues. Germline loops: CDR1 SGHAT, CDR2 FQNNGV.

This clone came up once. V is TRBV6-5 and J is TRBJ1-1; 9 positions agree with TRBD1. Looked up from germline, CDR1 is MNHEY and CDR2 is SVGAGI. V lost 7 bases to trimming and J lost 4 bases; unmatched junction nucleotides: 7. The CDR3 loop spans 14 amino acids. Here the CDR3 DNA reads TGTGCCAGCAACGTGGGACAGGGTGCCACTGAAGCTTTCTTT. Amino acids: CASNVGQGATEAFF.

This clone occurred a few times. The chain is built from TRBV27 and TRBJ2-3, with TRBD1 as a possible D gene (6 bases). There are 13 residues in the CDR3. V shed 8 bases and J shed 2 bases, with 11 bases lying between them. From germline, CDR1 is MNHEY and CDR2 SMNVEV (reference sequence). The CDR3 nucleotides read TGTGCCAGCGGCCGACAGGCCACAGATACGCAGTATTTT. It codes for CASGRQATDTQYF.

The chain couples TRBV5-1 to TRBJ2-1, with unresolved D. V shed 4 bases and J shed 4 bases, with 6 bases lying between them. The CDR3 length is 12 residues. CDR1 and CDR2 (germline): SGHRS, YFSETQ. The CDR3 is CASSSLYNEQFF. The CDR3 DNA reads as TGCGCCAGCAGCAGTCTGTACAATGAGCAGTTCTTC.

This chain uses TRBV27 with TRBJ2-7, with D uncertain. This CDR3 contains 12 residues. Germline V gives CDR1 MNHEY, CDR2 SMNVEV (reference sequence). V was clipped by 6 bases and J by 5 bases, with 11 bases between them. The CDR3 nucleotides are TGTGCCAGCAGCCTGGGTGGCAACGAGCAGTACTTC. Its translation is CASSLGGNEQYF.

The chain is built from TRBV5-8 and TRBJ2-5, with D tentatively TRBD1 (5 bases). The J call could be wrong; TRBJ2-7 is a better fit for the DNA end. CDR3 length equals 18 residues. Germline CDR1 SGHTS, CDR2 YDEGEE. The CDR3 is CASSLFLLGQGSRYEQYF. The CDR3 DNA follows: TGTGCCAGCAGCCTTTTCCTGCTTGGGCAGGGATCACGGTACGAGCAGTACTTC.

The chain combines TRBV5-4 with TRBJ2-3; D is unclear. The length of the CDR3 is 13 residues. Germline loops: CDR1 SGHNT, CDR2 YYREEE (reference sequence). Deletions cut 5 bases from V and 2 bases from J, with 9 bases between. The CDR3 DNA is TGTGCCAGCAGAGGGCACAACACAGATACGCAGTATTTT. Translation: CASRGHNTDTQYF.

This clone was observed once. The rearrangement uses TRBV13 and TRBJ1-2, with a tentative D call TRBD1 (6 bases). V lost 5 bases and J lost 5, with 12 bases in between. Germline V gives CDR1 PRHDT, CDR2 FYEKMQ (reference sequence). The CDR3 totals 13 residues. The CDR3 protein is CASSPGTHYGYTF. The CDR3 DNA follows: TGTGCCAGCAGCCCCGGGACACATTATGGCTACACCTTC.

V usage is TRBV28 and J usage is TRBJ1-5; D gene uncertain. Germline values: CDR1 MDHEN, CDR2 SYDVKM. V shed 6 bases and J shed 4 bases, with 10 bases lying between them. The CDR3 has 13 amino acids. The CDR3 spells CASRERGNQPQHF. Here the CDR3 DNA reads TGTGCCAGCAGAGAACGGGGTAATCAGCCCCAGCATTTT.

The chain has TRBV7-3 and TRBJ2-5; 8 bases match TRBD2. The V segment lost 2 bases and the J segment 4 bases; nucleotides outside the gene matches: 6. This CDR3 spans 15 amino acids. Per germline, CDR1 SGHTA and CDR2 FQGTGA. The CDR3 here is CASSLQAGEGETQYF. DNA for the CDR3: TGTGCCAGCAGCTTACAAGCGGGGGAGGGAGAGACCCAGTACTTC.

The chain's CDR3 is CASSQVGGSDQPQHF. The CDR3 DNA is TGCGCCAGCAGCCAAGTAGGAGGGTCCGATCAGCCCCAGCATTTT. This chain uses TRBV4-1 with TRBJ1-5, with unresolved D. V was shortened by 1 base and J by 5 bases, with 12 bases between the two germline ends. CDR1 is MGHRA and CDR2 is YSYEKL in the germline V gene. The length of the CDR3 is 15 residues.

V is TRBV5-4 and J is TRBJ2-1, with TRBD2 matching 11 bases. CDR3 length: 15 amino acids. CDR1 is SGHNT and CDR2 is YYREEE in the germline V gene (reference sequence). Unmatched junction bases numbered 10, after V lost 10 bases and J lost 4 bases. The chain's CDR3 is CAHGTSGDPYNEQFF. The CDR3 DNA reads TGTGCCCACGGGACTAGCGGAGACCCTTACAATGAGCAGTTCTTC.

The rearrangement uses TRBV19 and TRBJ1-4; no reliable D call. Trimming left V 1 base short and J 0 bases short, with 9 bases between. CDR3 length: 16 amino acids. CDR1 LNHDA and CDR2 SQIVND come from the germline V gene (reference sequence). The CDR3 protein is CASSIVGLATNEKLFF. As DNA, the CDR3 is TGTGCCAGTAGTATAGTAGGATTGGCAACTAATGAAAAACTGTTTTTT.

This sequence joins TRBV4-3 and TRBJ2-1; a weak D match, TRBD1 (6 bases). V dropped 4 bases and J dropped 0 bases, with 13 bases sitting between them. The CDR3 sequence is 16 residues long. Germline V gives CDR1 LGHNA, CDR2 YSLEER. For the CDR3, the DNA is TGCGCCAGCAGCCCCTCCGCCAGGGGCTCCTACAATGAGCAGTTCTTC. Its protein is CASSPSARGSYNEQFF.

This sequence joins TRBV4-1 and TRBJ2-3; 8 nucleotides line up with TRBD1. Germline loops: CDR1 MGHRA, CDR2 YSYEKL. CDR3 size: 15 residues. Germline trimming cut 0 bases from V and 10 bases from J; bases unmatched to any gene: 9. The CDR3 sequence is CASSQDPDRANPQYF. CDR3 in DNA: TGCGCCAGCAGCCAAGATCCGGACAGGGCAAACCCGCAGTATTTT.

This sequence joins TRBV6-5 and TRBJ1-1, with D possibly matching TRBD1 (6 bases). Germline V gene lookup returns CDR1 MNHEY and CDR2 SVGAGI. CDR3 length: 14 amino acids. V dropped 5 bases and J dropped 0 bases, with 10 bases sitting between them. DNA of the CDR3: TGTGCCAGCAGTCTAGGGGGGATGAACACTGAAGCTTTCTTT. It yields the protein CASSLGGMNTEAFF.

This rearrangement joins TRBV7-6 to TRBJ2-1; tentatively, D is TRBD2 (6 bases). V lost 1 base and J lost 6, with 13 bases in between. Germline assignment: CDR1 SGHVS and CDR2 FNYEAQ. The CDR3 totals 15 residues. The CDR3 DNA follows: TGTGCCAGCAGCTTAGACTTCGGAGCGGGCAATGAGCAGTTCTTC. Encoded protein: CASSLDFGAGNEQFF.

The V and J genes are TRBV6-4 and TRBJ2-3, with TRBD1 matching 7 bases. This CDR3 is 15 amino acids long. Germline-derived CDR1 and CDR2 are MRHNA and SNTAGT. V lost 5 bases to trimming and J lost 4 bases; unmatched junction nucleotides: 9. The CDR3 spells CASSHTGQLSDTQYF. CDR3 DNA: TGTGCCAGCAGTCATACGGGACAGTTATCAGATACGCAGTATTTT.

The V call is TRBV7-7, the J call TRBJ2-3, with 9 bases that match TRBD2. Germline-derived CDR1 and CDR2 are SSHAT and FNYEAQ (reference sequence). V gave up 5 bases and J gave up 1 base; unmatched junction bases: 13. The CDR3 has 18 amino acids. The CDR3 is CASSAGLAIRGGTDTQYF. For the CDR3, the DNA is TGTGCCAGCAGCGCCGGACTAGCGATACGGGGTGGCACAGATACGCAGTATTTT.